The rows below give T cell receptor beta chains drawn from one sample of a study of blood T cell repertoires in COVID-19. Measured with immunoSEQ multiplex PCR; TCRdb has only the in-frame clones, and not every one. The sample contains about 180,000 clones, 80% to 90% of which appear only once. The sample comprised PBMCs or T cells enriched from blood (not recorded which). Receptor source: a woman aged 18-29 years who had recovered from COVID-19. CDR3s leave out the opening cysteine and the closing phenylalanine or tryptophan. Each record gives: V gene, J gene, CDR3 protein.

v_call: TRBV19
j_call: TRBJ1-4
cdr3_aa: ASSRLQAGEKLF

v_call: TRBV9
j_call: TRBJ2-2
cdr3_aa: ASSVDTSGSSGELF

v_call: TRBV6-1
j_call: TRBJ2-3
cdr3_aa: ASSDLWGHSTDTQY

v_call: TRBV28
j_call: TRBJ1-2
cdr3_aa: ASRIRTGGPVYT

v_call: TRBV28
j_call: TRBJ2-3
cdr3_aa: ASSLNRGTGDTQY

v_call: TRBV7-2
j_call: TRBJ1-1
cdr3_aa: ASSLGRDHTEAF

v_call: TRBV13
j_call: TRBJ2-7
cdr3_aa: ASSSTSGSDEQY

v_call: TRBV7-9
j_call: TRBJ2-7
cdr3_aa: ASSFLGGQGAYEQY

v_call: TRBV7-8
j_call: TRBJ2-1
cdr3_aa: ASSLDFRDPGLYPSEQF

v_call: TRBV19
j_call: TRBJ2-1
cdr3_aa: ASTPSGGFNEQF

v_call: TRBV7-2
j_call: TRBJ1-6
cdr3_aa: ASSRDRANSPLH

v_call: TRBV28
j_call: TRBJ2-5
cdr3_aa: ATVGTSGRTQY

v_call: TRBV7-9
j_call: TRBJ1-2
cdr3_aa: ASSLVSNGYT

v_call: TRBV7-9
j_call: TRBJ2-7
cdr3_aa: ASSLGGGAYEQY

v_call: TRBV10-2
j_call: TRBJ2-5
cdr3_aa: ASSEAMQTQY

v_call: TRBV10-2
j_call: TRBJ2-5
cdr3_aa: ASTGTSGRETQY

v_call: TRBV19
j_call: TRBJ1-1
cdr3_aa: ASSPGTRLEAF

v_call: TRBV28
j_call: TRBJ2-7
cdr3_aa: ASSYERAETVTLWGQGGIYEQY

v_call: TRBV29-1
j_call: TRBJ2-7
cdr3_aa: SVEYASTGEQY

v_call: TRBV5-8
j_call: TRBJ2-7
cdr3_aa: ASSLAGTGRNEQY

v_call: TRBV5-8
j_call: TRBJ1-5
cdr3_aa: ASSSGQGVGQPQH

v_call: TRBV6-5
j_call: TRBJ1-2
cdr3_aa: ASIPRTANYGYT

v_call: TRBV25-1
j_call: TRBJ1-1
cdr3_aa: ASRRPGQGNTEAF

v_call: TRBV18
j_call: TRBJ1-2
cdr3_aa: ASSPDSVYGYT

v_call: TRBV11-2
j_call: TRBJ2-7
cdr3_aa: ASSLITFQGMPYEQY

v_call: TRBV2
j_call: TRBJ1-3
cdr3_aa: ASSEKRDYSGNTIY

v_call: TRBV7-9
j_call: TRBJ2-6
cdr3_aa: ASSLAPFSGSGANVLT

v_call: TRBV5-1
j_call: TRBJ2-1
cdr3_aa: ASSLGDSSYNEQF

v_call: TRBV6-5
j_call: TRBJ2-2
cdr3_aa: ASKYSGRPPGELF

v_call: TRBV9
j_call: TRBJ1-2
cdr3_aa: ASSVAQTGTSMGYT

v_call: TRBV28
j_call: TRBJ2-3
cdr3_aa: ASNSGQGPDTQY

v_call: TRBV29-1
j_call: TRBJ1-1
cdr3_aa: SVSRDNAEAF

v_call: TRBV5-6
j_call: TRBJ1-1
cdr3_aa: ASSLGGRGFGEAF

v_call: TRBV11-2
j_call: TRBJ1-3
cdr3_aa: ASSVSADRAPGNTIY

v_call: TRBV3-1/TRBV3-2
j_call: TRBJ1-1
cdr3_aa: ASSQGQGPTEAF

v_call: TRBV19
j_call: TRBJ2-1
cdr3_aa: AGPSRLAGVYNEQF

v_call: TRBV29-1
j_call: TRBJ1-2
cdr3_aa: SVGITGGGYT

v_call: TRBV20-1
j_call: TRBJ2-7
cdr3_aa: SARDPNEQY

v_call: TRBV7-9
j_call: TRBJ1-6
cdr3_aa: ASSLLNSPLH